Each of the 27 T cell receptor beta chains below was sequenced from the same sample in a study of cytotoxic CD8 clonotypes in ibrutinib-treated CLL. TCRdb's table, derived via immunoSEQ multiplex PCR, lists solely in-frame clones and lacks some. Here the sample spans fewer than 75,000 clones, less than 75% being singletons. The sequenced sample was PBMCs, obtained after 12 months of ibrutinib treatment. Every receptor here comes from a human donor with chronic lymphocytic leukemia.

The gene calls are TRBV7-2 and TRBJ2-7; no definite D call. This CDR3 has 16 residues. V lost 0 bases and J 3 bases, leaving 15 bases between the germline ends. Germline CDR1 SGHTA, CDR2 FQGNSA. The CDR3 DNA sequence: TGTGCCAGCAGCTTAGCGCCGGGTTCCTTATTCTACGAGCAGTACTTC. Its translation is CASSLAPGSLFYEQYF.

The rearrangement joins TRBV7-6 to TRBJ1-1; D uncertain. In germline, CDR1 is SGHVS, CDR2 FNYEAQ. V dropped 4 bases and J dropped 8 bases, with 11 bases sitting between them. This CDR3 is 12 amino acids long. The CDR3 coding sequence is TGTGCCAGCAGCTCGCCCGGGAGAGAAGCTTTCTTT. Translating it yields CASSSPGREAFF.

V usage is TRBV6-5 and J usage is TRBJ2-7, with 7 bases fitting TRBD2. With V trimmed by 6 bases and J by 3 bases, 5 bases remained unmatched. CDR1 and CDR2 (germline): MNHEY, SVGAGI. This CDR3 has 13 residues. Here the CDR3 reads CASRGGLGYEQYF. CDR3 DNA sequence: TGTGCCAGCAGGGGCGGACTAGGCTACGAGCAGTACTTC.

The chain is built from TRBV11-2 and TRBJ2-2; D remains unclear. Trimming shortened V by 5 bases and J by 4 bases, and 20 bases separated the two germline ends. The CDR3 has 17 residues. The germline V gene has CDR1 SGHAT and CDR2 FQNNGV. The DNA for the CDR3 is TGTGCCAGCAGCCCTGTTCCCGGGTCGCGGCGCACCGGGGAGCTGTTTTTT. Translation gives CASSPVPGSRRTGELFF.

V usage is TRBV27 and J usage is TRBJ1-4; D gene uncertain. CDR1 and CDR2 from the germline V gene are MNHEY and SMNVEV (reference sequence). The V and J ends lost 3 bases and 5 bases respectively, with 13 bases between them. The length of the CDR3 is 15 residues. The CDR3 reads CASSFLGRLNEKLFF. DNA for the CDR3: TGTGCCAGCAGTTTTCTCGGCAGACTCAATGAAAAACTGTTTTTT.

The genes are TRBV6-6 and TRBJ2-7, with 9 positions matching TRBD2. The V segment lost 8 bases and the J segment 0 bases; nucleotides outside the gene matches: 5. The CDR3 has 14 amino acids. Germline loops: CDR1 MNHNY, CDR2 SVGAGI (reference sequence). The CDR3 DNA reads TGTGCCAGCGGAAGCGGGGGGACCTCCTACGAGCAGTACTTC. Translating gives CASGSGGTSYEQYF.

The chain links TRBV13 to TRBJ2-7; D is uncertain. Germline-derived CDR1 and CDR2 are PRHDT and FYEKMQ (reference sequence). The germline V and J ends were trimmed by 6 bases and 6 bases, with 21 bases remaining between them. The CDR3 runs to 15 residues. CDR3 amino acids: CASSEGQVAPAEQYF. CDR3 coding DNA: TGTGCCAGCAGTGAAGGGCAGGTAGCACCGGCCGAGCAGTACTTC. The whole variable domain, remainder taken from reference TRBV13 and TRBJ2-7, is AAGVIQSPRHLIKEKRETATLKCYPIPRHDTVYWYQQGPGQDPQFLISFYEKMQSDKGSIPDRFSAQQFSDYHSELNMSSLELGDSALYFCASSEGQVAPAEQYFGPGTRLTVT.

Only a few counts were recorded for this clone. V is TRBV4-1 and J is TRBJ1-5; no reliable D call. This CDR3 contains 15 residues. Trimming took 6 bases from V and 2 from J, leaving 14 bases between them. Germline CDR1 and CDR2: MGHRA and YSYEKL. CDR3 nucleotides: TGCGCCAGCAGAAGGGTAGCAGGCCGCAATCAGCCCCAGCATTTT. Protein: CASRRVAGRNQPQHF.

There are a few counts of this clone. The J gene is TRBJ1-5, the V gene TRBV10-3; D unresolved. Germline V gene data show CDR1 as ENHRY and CDR2 as SYGVKD. This CDR3 region has 14 residues. Trimming stripped 0 bases from V and 1 base from J, with 4 bases between. The CDR3 protein is CAISESGSNQPQHF. In DNA, the CDR3 is TGTGCCATCAGTGAGTCAGGGAGCAATCAGCCCCAGCATTTT.

The V and J genes are TRBV4-3 and TRBJ2-7; D is perhaps TRBD1 (5 bases). CDR1 is LGHNA and CDR2 is YSLEER in the germline V gene. With 4 bases removed from V and 5 bases from J, the gap between germline ends came to 18 bases. There are 15 residues in the CDR3. The DNA for the CDR3 is TGCGCCAGCAGCCCCGCCGGGCAGGGATCCGACGAGCAGTACTTC. It specifies CASSPAGQGSDEQYF.

In its sample, this clone was seen a few times. The V gene is TRBV6-5, the J gene TRBJ1-5; D call uncertain. This CDR3 is built from 13 residues. Germline assignment: CDR1 MNHEY and CDR2 SVGAGI. The V and J ends lost 0 bases and 4 bases respectively, with 4 bases between them. CDR3 DNA: TGTGCCAGCAGTTACTCGACGAATCAGCCCCAGCATTTT. Its translation is CASSYSTNQPQHF.

This clone was seen a single time. V is TRBV11-2 and J is TRBJ2-1; 14 bases agree with TRBD2. Looked up from germline, CDR1 is SGHAT and CDR2 is FQNNGV. V shed 5 bases, J shed 8 bases, and the junction held 5 bases outside the gene matches. The CDR3 sequence is 15 residues long. CDR3 sequence: CASSRRLAGGDEQFF. The CDR3 nucleotides read TGTGCCAGCAGCCGAAGACTAGCGGGAGGGGATGAGCAGTTCTTC. Filled out from reference TRBV11-2 and TRBJ2-1, the complete variable domain reads EAGVAQSPRYKIIEKRQSVAFWCNPISGHATLYWYQQILGQGPKLLIQFQNNGVVDDSQLPKDRFSAERLKGVDSTLKIQPAKLEDSAVYLCASSRRLAGGDEQFFGPGTRLTVL.

The chain couples TRBV2 to TRBJ2-7; 8 bases map to TRBD1. Germline assignment: CDR1 SNHLY and CDR2 FYNNEI. With V trimmed by 6 bases and J by 2 bases, 6 bases remained unmatched. This CDR3 spans 14 amino acids. CDR3 region: CASRDTGGPYEQYF. DNA for the CDR3: TGTGCCAGCAGAGATACAGGGGGTCCCTACGAGCAGTACTTC.

In this sample, this clone turned up once. The CDR3 DNA reads TGTGCCAGCAGTTTCTCCGGGGAGACCCAGTACTTC. Protein sequence: CASSFSGETQYF. The chain is built from TRBV27 and TRBJ2-5; unclear D gene. The CDR3 length is 12 residues. V gave up 3 bases and J gave up 5 bases, with 7 bases separating them. Germline CDR1 and CDR2: MNHEY and SMNVEV (reference sequence).

A few counts support this clone. This chain uses TRBV5-1 with TRBJ2-3, with D perhaps TRBD1 (6 bases). The CDR3 spans 17 residues. Germline V gene sequence: CDR1 SGHRS, CDR2 YFSETQ. V lost 0 bases and J 0 bases, leaving 14 bases between the germline ends. The CDR3 sequence is CASSLAAGARSTDTQYF. As DNA, the CDR3 is TGCGCCAGCAGCTTGGCCGCAGGGGCGCGGAGCACAGATACGCAGTATTTT.

The rearrangement uses TRBV6-5 and TRBJ1-5; D remains unclear. Germline lookup yields CDR1 MNHEY and CDR2 SVGAGI. The CDR3 covers 13 residues. Trimming removed 8 bases from V and 2 bases from J, with 10 bases in between. The CDR3: CASGPRGNQPQHF. The CDR3 DNA is TGTGCCAGCGGACCCAGAGGCAATCAGCCCCAGCATTTT.

The chain carries TRBV28 and TRBJ1-2; tentatively, D is TRBD1 (5 bases). The CDR3 loop spans 13 amino acids. V was shortened by 6 bases and J by 5 bases, with 13 bases between the two germline ends. Germline CDR1 is MDHEN and CDR2 is SYDVKM. The CDR3 coding sequence is TGTGCCAGCAGGACAGCGTCGGGTTATGGCTACACCTTC. Protein sequence: CASRTASGYGYTF.

Written as DNA, the CDR3 is TGTGCCAGCAGCTTTGGCTCAGAAGAGACCCAGTACTTC. This encodes CASSFGSEETQYF. This sequence joins TRBV13 and TRBJ2-5; the D is unclear. Trimming removed 3 bases at V and 3 bases at J, with 8 bases between. The CDR3 extends over 13 amino acids. Germline V gene lookup returns CDR1 PRHDT and CDR2 FYEKMQ (reference sequence).

This clone was observed once. CDR3 nucleotides: TGCAGCGTTACCCCCGGGACAGAAAACCAAGAGACCCAGTACTTC. As protein: CSVTPGTENQETQYF. This rearrangement joins TRBV29-1 to TRBJ2-5; 7 positions agree with TRBD1. The CDR3 has 15 amino acids. Germline CDR1 and CDR2: SQVTM and ANQGSEA. Trimming cost V 5 bases and J 0 bases; bases outside gene matches: 9.

The chain uses TRBV27 and TRBJ1-2, with 7 bases aligning to TRBD1. This CDR3 spans 17 amino acids. V lost 2 bases to trimming and J lost 4 bases; unmatched junction nucleotides: 13. Germline CDR1 MNHEY, CDR2 SMNVEV (reference sequence). CDR3 in DNA: TGTGCCAGCAGTTTAGACCATCTCCAGGGACAGATCTATGGCTACACCTTC. Translating it yields CASSLDHLQGQIYGYTF.

The gene calls are TRBV4-1 and TRBJ2-5; no reliable D call. This CDR3 spans 15 amino acids. V shed 1 base and J shed 7 bases, with 16 bases lying between them. Germline CDR1 reads MGHRA; CDR2 reads YSYEKL. CDR3 amino acids: CASSQVLSKSLTQYF. CDR3 nucleotides: TGCGCCAGCAGCCAAGTCTTATCCAAATCTTTGACCCAGTACTTC.

This clone was seen only a few times. The chain recombines TRBV27 with TRBJ1-2; TRBD1 matches 9 bases. CDR3 length equals 13 residues. Germline V CDR1 and CDR2: MNHEY, SMNVEV (reference sequence). J gave up 8 bases and V 3 bases, and 4 bases lay outside the gene matches. CDR3 coding DNA: TGTGCCAGCAGTTTCTCGGACAGGGGAGGCTACACCTTC. Protein product: CASSFSDRGGYTF.

In DNA form, the CDR3 reads TGTGCCAGTAGCTGGCAGGGCCCGTCCGGGGAGCTGTTTTTT. Translating it yields CASSWQGPSGELFF. This chain connects TRBV19 to TRBJ2-2; D is perhaps TRBD1 (5 bases). The germline V and J ends were trimmed by 6 bases and 6 bases, with 14 bases remaining between them. The CDR3 runs to 14 residues. Per germline, CDR1 LNHDA and CDR2 SQIVND (reference sequence).

This clone showed up just once. The chain combines TRBV11-2 with TRBJ1-3; D gene uncertain. Per germline, CDR1 SGHAT and CDR2 FQNNGV. The ends were cut back, 1 base at V and 3 bases at J, with 13 bases in the middle. CDR3 length: 16 amino acids. CDR3 nucleotide sequence: TGTGCCAGCAGCTTAGCCCCTAGAGGAAGTGGAAACACCATATATTTT. Protein: CASSLAPRGSGNTIYF.

As for this clone: A much larger clone is a single base away; this may be a read error. This chain links TRBV11-2 with TRBJ2-7; 7 bases match TRBD2. Trimming cost V 4 bases and J 5 bases; bases outside gene matches: 2. The germline CDR1 and CDR2 sequences are SGHAT and FQNNGV. The CDR3 sequence is 12 residues long. The CDR3 region has the DNA TGTGCCAGCAGCTGGGGGGGAGACGAGCAGTACTTC. It yields the protein CASSWGGDEQYF. Full variable domain (missing parts from reference TRBV11-2 and TRBJ2-7): EAGVAQSPRYKIIEKRQSVAFWCNPISGHATLYWYQQILGQGPKLLIQFQNNGVVDDSQLPKDRFSAERLKGVDSTLKIQPAKLEDSAVYLCASSWGGDEQYFGPGTRLTVT.

This sequence joins TRBV11-3 and TRBJ2-1; 9 bases agree with TRBD2. Germline V gene lookup returns CDR1 SGHNT and CDR2 YENEEA. J gave up 4 bases and V 5 bases, and 6 bases lay outside the gene matches. The CDR3 is 15 amino acids. The CDR3 sequence is CASSPGLAGYNEQFF. As DNA, the CDR3 is TGTGCCAGCAGCCCCGGGCTAGCGGGATACAATGAGCAGTTCTTC. The whole variable domain, remainder taken from reference TRBV11-3 and TRBJ2-1, is EAGVVQSPRYKIIEKKQPVAFWCNPISGHNTLYWYLQNLGQGPELLIRYENEEAVDDSQLPKDRFSAERLKGVDSTLKIQPAELGDSAVYLCASSPGLAGYNEQFFGPGTRLTVL.

The chain is built from TRBV7-6 and TRBJ2-2; D might be TRBD2 (6 bases). V lost 2 bases to trimming and J lost 8 bases, with 12 bases between them. The CDR3 spans 14 residues. From germline, CDR1 is SGHVS and CDR2 FNYEAQ. CDR3: CASSLSSSEGELFF. In DNA, the CDR3 is TGTGCCAGCAGCTTAAGTTCTAGCGAAGGGGAGCTGTTTTTT. Full variable domain (missing parts from reference TRBV7-6 and TRBJ2-2): GAGVSQSPRYKVTKRGQDVALRCDPISGHVSLYWYRQALGQGPEFLTYFNYEAQQDKSGLPNDRFSAERPEGSISTLTIQRTEQRDSAMYRCASSLSSSEGELFFGEGSRLTVL.